Included here is one T cell receptor beta chain sequence, with context. The sample belongs to a study of blood T cell repertoires in COVID-19. Background on the study: Acute and convalescent COVID-19 samples came from the United States, Italy and Spain. PBMCs, B-cell-depleted T cells, or T cells provided the cDNA or gDNA that made up the material.

CDR1 and CDR2 (germline): WNHNN, SYGVQD (reference sequence). V lost 2 bases, J lost 6 bases, and 7 bases stayed unmatched. The CDR3 covers 15 residues. Per the authors' pipeline: Amplification from reference gene primers served as the basis for estimated nucleated cell counts. Using immunoSEQ multiplex PCR, the repertoire was profiled, and TCRdb retains in-frame clones only, with some absent. The V and J calls and the clone size are those of that table, but D and trimming were determined from the DNA. The data hold 98,000 or so clones, with roughly four fifths observed a single time. Sequencing was performed on peripheral blood. This sequence joins TRBV10-1 and TRBJ1-2; 9 nucleotides agree with TRBD1. This sequence originates from a man in his sixties with acute or convalescent COVID-19. CDR3 amino acids: CASSERTGDSHGYTF. The CDR3 DNA is TGCGCCAGCAGTGAGCGGACAGGGGACTCGCATGGCTACACCTTC.